These 15 T cell receptor beta chains were sequenced from one sample in a study of cytomegalovirus exposure and HLA in healthy donors. Vbeta (60) and Jbeta (13) primers were used in the PCR. Here immunoSEQ multiplex PCR was the method, and the copy in TCRdb shows in-frame clones only, minus some. The data contain 80,000 to 100,000 clones, around four fifths of them singletons. Sequences were obtained from PBMCs. These receptors originate from a man between 50 and 59 years old in good health and CMV-seropositive.

The chain recombines TRBV7-2 with TRBJ2-7; D is possibly TRBD2 (6 bases). With 5 bases removed from V and 7 bases from J, the gap between germline ends came to 24 bases. The CDR3 is made up of 16 amino acids. The germline V gene encodes CDR1 SGHTA and CDR2 FQGNSA. The CDR3 bases are TGTGCCAGCAGCGGCGGGGTAGCGCGGGCGACGGGGGAGCAGTACTTC. Protein sequence: CASSGGVARATGEQYF.

The chain is built from TRBV7-8 and TRBJ2-5, with 8 bases matching TRBD2. Unmatched junction bases numbered 14, after V lost 5 bases and J lost 3 bases. CDR1 and CDR2 (germline): SGHVS, FQNEAQ. This CDR3 comprises 17 residues. In nucleotides, the CDR3 is TGTGCCAGCAGCAAAGATCGAACGACGGGGGGGAAAGAGACCCAGTACTTC. The encoded protein is CASSKDRTTGGKETQYF. Based on the CDR3 plus reference TRBV7-8 and TRBJ2-5, the full variable domain is GAGVSQSPRYKVAKRGQDVALRCDPISGHVSLFWYQQALGQGPEFLTYFQNEAQLDKSGLPSDRFFAERPEGSVSTLKIQRTQQEDSAVYLCASSKDRTTGGKETQYFGPGTRLLVL.

This rearrangement joins TRBV6-5 to TRBJ1-2; TRBD1 aligns across 7 bases. Trimming took 6 bases from V and 3 from J; bases not matched to a gene: 4. This CDR3 is built from 13 residues. In germline, CDR1 is MNHEY, CDR2 SVGAGI. CDR3 nucleotide sequence: TGTGCCAGCAGGAAAACAGGGGACTATGGCTACACCTTC. Its translation is CASRKTGDYGYTF.

This chain joins TRBV7-3 and TRBJ2-1; a weak D match, TRBD2 (6 bases). CDR3 length: 15 amino acids. The germline V gene encodes CDR1 SGHTA and CDR2 FQGTGA. The V gene lost 5 bases and the J gene lost 0 bases, with 11 bases spanning the gap. The CDR3 nucleotides read TGTGCCAGCAGCCGTTCGGGGGTCTCCTACAATGAGCAGTTCTTC. This encodes CASSRSGVSYNEQFF.

The chain couples TRBV7-2 to TRBJ1-2; possible D gene TRBD1, 5 bases. V shed 5 bases and J shed 5 bases, with 18 bases lying between them. CDR1 and CDR2 from the germline V gene are SGHTA and FQGNSA. This CDR3 is 15 amino acids long. CDR3 sequence: CASSPRGEAGYGYTF. CDR3 nucleotide sequence: TGTGCCAGCAGCCCACGGGGGGAGGCGGGTTATGGCTACACCTTC.

The chain recombines TRBV7-2 with TRBJ2-1; 10 bases align to TRBD2. From germline, CDR1 is SGHTA and CDR2 FQGNSA. CDR3 length equals 15 residues. V was pared by 1 base and J by 7 bases, with 4 bases of the junction left unmatched. The chain's CDR3 is CASSLDSGGGNEQFF. The CDR3 DNA reads TGTGCCAGCAGCTTAGACAGCGGGGGGGGAAATGAGCAGTTCTTC.

This clone was observed a handful of times. This chain connects TRBV18 to TRBJ1-4, with 9 bases aligning to TRBD1. The CDR3 has 13 amino acids. With 6 bases clipped from V and 5 bases from J, the junction kept 1 base outside the gene matches. Germline values: CDR1 KGHSH, CDR2 LQKENI. The chain's CDR3 is CASSDRGNEKLFF. CDR3 nucleotides: TGTGCCAGCTCGGACAGGGGCAATGAAAAACTGTTTTTT.

This CDR3 reads CASRGLSGGTNEQYF. In DNA form, the CDR3 reads TGTGCCAGCAGGGGACTTAGCGGGGGGACTAACGAGCAGTACTTC. This rearrangement joins TRBV2 to TRBJ2-7; 10 bases agree with TRBD2. With 6 bases clipped from V and 5 bases from J, the junction kept 10 bases outside the gene matches. Germline V gives CDR1 SNHLY, CDR2 FYNNEI. The CDR3 is 15 amino acids.

CDR3 coding DNA: TGTGCCAGCAGCTTAGGCCGATCGGGGACTAGCAGGTCCTACGAGCAGTACTTC. As protein: CASSLGRSGTSRSYEQYF. The J gene is TRBJ2-7, the V gene TRBV11-2; 9 nucleotides align to TRBD2. Per germline, CDR1 SGHAT and CDR2 FQNNGV. The CDR3 totals 18 residues. Germline trimming cut 1 base from V and 1 base from J; bases unmatched to any gene: 11.

The CDR3 DNA follows: TGCGCCAGCAGCCAAGTGGGCAGCAAAGGTGAGCAGTTCTTC. Encoded protein: CASSQVGSKGEQFF. V and J are TRBV4-3 and TRBJ2-1, with D unclear. Trimming took 1 base from V and 9 from J, leaving 13 bases between them. Germline V lookup: CDR1 LGHNA, CDR2 YSLEER. CDR3 length: 14 amino acids.

The chain links TRBV6-5 to TRBJ2-7; D remains unclear. Germline values: CDR1 MNHEY, CDR2 SVGAGI. The V and J ends lost 1 base and 0 bases respectively, with 7 bases between them. The CDR3 is made up of 14 amino acids. CDR3 in amino acids: CASSYYPGSYEQYF. CDR3 nucleotides: TGTGCCAGCAGTTACTATCCAGGCTCCTACGAGCAGTACTTC.

This chain links TRBV30 with TRBJ2-2; tentatively, D is TRBD1 (6 bases). Looked up from germline, CDR1 is GTSNPN and CDR2 is SVGIG (reference sequence). Deletions cut 3 bases from V and 8 bases from J, with 16 bases between. The length of the CDR3 is 14 residues. CDR3 sequence: CAWSPQTGRGELFF. CDR3 in DNA: TGTGCCTGGAGCCCACAGACAGGTCGTGGGGAGCTGTTTTTT.

V gene TRBV19 combines with J gene TRBJ1-5; D not certain. The V gene lost 0 bases and the J gene lost 5 bases, with 2 bases spanning the gap. CDR1 and CDR2 from the germline V gene are LNHDA and SQIVND (reference sequence). The CDR3 length is 12 residues. Here the CDR3 DNA reads TGTGCCAGTAGTATAGACGATCAGCCCCAGCATTTT. It translates to CASSIDDQPQHF.

This clone was counted a few times. This rearrangement joins TRBV10-3 to TRBJ2-1; unclear D gene. The V gene lost 0 bases and the J gene lost 8 bases, with 8 bases spanning the gap. The CDR3 is made up of 13 amino acids. The germline CDR1 and CDR2 sequences are ENHRY and SYGVKD. Here the CDR3 DNA reads TGTGCCATCAGTGAGTCGGGCAATCATGAGCAGTTCTTC. It translates to CAISESGNHEQFF.

The rearrangement uses TRBV5-6 and TRBJ1-1; tentative D call: TRBD1 (6 bases). There are 15 residues in the CDR3. The V gene's germline CDR1 is SGHDT and CDR2 YYEEEE. Trimming shortened V by 0 bases and J by 5 bases, and 14 bases separated the two germline ends. The CDR3 region has the DNA TGTGCCAGCAGCTTGGAGGGGGGGCGCAGAACTGAAGCTTTCTTT. Protein product: CASSLEGGRRTEAFF.